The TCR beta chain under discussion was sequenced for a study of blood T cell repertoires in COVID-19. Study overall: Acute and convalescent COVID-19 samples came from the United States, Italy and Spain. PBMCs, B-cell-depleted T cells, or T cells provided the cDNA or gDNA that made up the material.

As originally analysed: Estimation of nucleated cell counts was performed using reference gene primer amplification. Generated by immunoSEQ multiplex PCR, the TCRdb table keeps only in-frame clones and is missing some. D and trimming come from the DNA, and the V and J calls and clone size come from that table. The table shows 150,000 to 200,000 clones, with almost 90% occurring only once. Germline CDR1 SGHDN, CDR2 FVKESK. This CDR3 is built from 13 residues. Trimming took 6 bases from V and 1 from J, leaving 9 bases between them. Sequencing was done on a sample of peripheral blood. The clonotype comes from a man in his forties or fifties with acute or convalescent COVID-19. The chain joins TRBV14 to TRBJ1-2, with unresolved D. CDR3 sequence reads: CASSYEHNYGYTF. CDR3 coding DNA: TGTGCCAGCAGTTATGAGCATAACTATGGCTACACCTTC.